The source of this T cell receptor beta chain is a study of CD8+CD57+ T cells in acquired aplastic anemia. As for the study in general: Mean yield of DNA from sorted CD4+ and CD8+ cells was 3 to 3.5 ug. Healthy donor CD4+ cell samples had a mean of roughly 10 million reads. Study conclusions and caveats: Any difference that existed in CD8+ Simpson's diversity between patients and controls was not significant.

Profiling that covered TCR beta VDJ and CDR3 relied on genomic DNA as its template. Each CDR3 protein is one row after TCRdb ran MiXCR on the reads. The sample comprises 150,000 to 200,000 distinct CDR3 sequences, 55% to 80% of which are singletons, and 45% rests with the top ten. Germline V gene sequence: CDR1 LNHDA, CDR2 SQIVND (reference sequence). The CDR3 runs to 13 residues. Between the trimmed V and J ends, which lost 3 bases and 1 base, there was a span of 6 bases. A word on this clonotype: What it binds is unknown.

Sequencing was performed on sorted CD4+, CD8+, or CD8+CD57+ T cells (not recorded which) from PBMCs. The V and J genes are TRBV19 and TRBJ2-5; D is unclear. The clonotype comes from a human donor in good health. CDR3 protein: CASSISTQETQYF. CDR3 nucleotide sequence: TGTGCCAGTAGTATTTCGACCCAAGAGACCCAGTACTTC.